This T cell receptor beta chain was captured by sequencing in a study of blood T cell repertoires in COVID-19. For the study at large: The United States, Italy and Spain supplied acute and convalescent COVID-19 samples. PBMCs, B-cell-depleted T cells, or T cells were the source of the cDNA or gDNA that made up the material.

Per the authors' pipeline: The assay estimated nucleated cells by amplifying reference gene primers. Profiling relied on immunoSEQ multiplex PCR, and the TCRdb table lists in-frame clones only, not all of them. From that table come the V and J calls and clone size; the DNA was used to work out D and trimming. The repertoire has approximately 190,000 clones, around 80% of them found once; the top ten carry approximately 6.9%. The sequencing input was peripheral blood. This TCR derives from a man aged 55-75 years with acute or convalescent COVID-19.

The CDR3 reads CASSFSGTSSYEQYF. The CDR3 DNA reads as TGCGCCAGCAGCTTCTCGGGGACTAGCTCCTACGAGCAGTACTTC. The V and J genes are TRBV5-1 and TRBJ2-7; 8 positions match TRBD2. Germline assignment: CDR1 SGHRS and CDR2 YFSETQ. V shed 2 bases and J 0 bases; nucleotides not matched to a gene: 4. The CDR3 is 15 amino acids.